Below are 8 T cell receptor beta chains sequenced from a single sample in a study of blood T cell repertoires in COVID-19. Sequencing used immunoSEQ multiplex PCR; TCRdb keeps in-frame clones, though not all of them. The profile covers roughly 440,000 clones, with 88% appearing a single time and 10% to 15% taken by the ten largest. Sequencing was carried out using peripheral blood. The receptors originated from a woman aged 50 to 65 with COVID-19, enrolled during active disease.

CDR3: CASSQVGALHF. The DNA for the CDR3 is TGTGCCAGCAGCCAGGTCGGGGCCCTCCACTTT. The V gene is TRBV25-1, the J gene TRBJ1-6; D is undetermined. Per the germline V gene, CDR1 is MGHDK and CDR2 is SYGVNS. The V end lost 6 bases, the J end lost 14 bases, and 11 bases lay between the germline ends. The CDR3 length is 11 residues.

The chain carries TRBV10-3 and TRBJ2-3; the D gene is possibly TRBD1 (7 bases). The CDR3 extends over 16 amino acids. From germline, CDR1 is ENHRY and CDR2 SYGVKD. Trimming left V 6 bases short and J 1 base short, with 17 bases between. The chain's CDR3 is CAISGGDREGTDTQYF. In DNA form, the CDR3 reads TGTGCCATCAGCGGTGGAGACAGGGAGGGCACAGATACGCAGTATTTT.

V gene TRBV6-5 combines with J gene TRBJ1-1; tentatively, D is TRBD1 (5 bases). The V end lost 6 bases, the J end lost 0 bases, and 11 bases lay between the germline ends. Germline values: CDR1 MNHEY, CDR2 SVGAGI. This CDR3 is 14 amino acids long. Written as DNA, the CDR3 is TGTGCCAGCAGAGGCGACAGCCTGAACACTGAAGCTTTCTTT. It translates to CASRGDSLNTEAFF.

Note on this clone: The sample holds other DNA sequences that translate to the same CDR3. The V and J genes are TRBV5-1 and TRBJ2-2; no reliable D call. Trimming shortened V by 0 bases and J by 7 bases, and 4 bases separated the two germline ends. Germline CDR1 is SGHRS and CDR2 is YFSETQ. The CDR3 is 12 residues long. In DNA, the CDR3 is TGCGCCAGCAGCTTGGCGGGCGGGGAGCTGTTTTTT. Its protein is CASSLAGGELFF.

The chain uses TRBV4-2 and TRBJ2-7; possibly TRBD1 for D (5 bases). V lost 1 base to trimming and J lost 0 bases, with 10 bases between them. The germline V gene encodes CDR1 LGHNA and CDR2 YNFKEQ. This CDR3 is 15 amino acids long. Here the CDR3 DNA reads TGTGCCAGCAGCCAAGGGGGCGACCACTCCTACGAGCAGTACTTC. This encodes CASSQGGDHSYEQYF.

This chain joins TRBV7-9 and TRBJ1-4; D is ambiguous. This CDR3 has 14 amino acids. Trimming pared 3 bases from V and 7 bases from J, leaving 12 bases between. Germline CDR1 reads SEHNR; CDR2 reads FQNEAQ (reference sequence). As DNA, the CDR3 is TGTGCCAGCAGCTTGGACTCGGGGTCTGAAAAACTGTTTTTT. The encoded protein is CASSLDSGSEKLFF.

The chain carries TRBV3-1 (or the pseudogene TRBV3-2) and TRBJ2-2, with 8 bases fitting TRBD2. This CDR3 has 19 amino acids. V lost 0 bases to trimming and J lost 0 bases; unmatched junction nucleotides: 9. Germline loops: CDR1 LGHDT, CDR2 YNNKEL (reference sequence). DNA for the CDR3: TGTGCCAGCAGCCAAGACGTTGCAGCGGGGGCCTCGAACACCGGGGAGCTGTTTTTT. Residues: CASSQDVAAGASNTGELFF.

The rearrangement joins TRBV30 to TRBJ1-6; no definite D call. The length of the CDR3 is 15 residues. With 3 bases removed from V and 0 bases from J, the gap between germline ends came to 9 bases. The germline gives CDR1 GTSNPN, CDR2 SVGIG (reference sequence). The DNA of the CDR3 is TGTGCCTGGAGGGGCAAGAGCTCCTATAATTCACCCCTCCACTTT. This codes for CAWRGKSSYNSPLHF.